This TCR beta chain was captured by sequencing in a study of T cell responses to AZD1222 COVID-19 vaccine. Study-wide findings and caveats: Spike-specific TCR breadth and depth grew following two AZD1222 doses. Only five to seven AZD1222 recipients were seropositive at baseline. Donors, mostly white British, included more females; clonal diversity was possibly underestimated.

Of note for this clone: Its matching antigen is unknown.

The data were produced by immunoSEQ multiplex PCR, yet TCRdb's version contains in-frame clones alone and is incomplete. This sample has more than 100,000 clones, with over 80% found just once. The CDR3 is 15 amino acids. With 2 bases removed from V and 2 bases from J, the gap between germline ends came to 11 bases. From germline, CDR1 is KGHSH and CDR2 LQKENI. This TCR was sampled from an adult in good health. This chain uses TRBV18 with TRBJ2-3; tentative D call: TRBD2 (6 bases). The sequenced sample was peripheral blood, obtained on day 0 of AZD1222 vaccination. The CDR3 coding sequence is TGTGCCAGCTCACCAATAGCGGAGTACACAGATACGCAGTATTTT. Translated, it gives CASSPIAEYTDTQYF.